A selection of T cell receptor beta chains follows, all from one sample in a study of cytomegalovirus exposure and HLA in healthy donors. Here immunoSEQ multiplex PCR was the method, and the copy in TCRdb shows in-frame clones only, minus some. Found here are 100,000 or so clones, approximately 74% of them singletons; the top ten hold approximately 2.1%. Sample: PBMCs. These TCRs come from a middle-aged woman in good health and CMV-seronegative. Each CDR3 is given with its conserved first and last residue. A D gene is named only where the DNA matches it firmly. Size values are once, few and many counts, or a class for expanded clones, and some rows have none.

v_call	j_call	d_call	cdr3_length	clone_size	cdr3_aa	cdr3_nt
TRBV29-1	TRBJ2-1	TRBD2	17	NA	CSVEGLAVSSSYNEQFF	TGCAGCGTTGAGGGACTAGCGGTGTCGAGCTCCTACAATGAGCAGTTCTTC
TRBV5-1	TRBJ2-3	NA	15	NA	CASSLEAADTDTQYF	TGCGCCAGCAGCTTGGAAGCGGCGGACACAGATACGCAGTATTTT
TRBV4-3	TRBJ1-2	NA	15	NA	CASSHSPTVPYGYTF	TGCGCCAGCAGCCACTCCCCTACCGTCCCCTATGGCTACACCTTC
TRBV14	TRBJ2-4	NA	13	NA	CASSRDLGDIQYF	TGTGCCAGCAGCCGGGACTTGGGGGACATTCAGTACTTC
TRBV28	TRBJ2-7	TRBD2	19	NA	CASRSPGTSGGVWPYEQYF	TGTGCCAGCAGGTCCCCCGGGACTAGCGGGGGGGTATGGCCCTACGAGCAGTACTTC
TRBV4-2	TRBJ1-6	TRBD1	14	NA	CASSVQGEGSPLHF	TGTGCCAGCAGCGTACAGGGGGAGGGTTCACCCCTCCACTTT
TRBV4-3	TRBJ2-1	TRBD1	14	few	CASSRGTGRHEQFF	TGCGCCAGCAGCCGAGGGACAGGGCGCCATGAGCAGTTCTTC
TRBV7-6	TRBJ2-2	TRBD2	17	NA	CASSSGSGYANTGELFF	TGTGCCAGCAGCTCAGGTAGCGGGTACGCGAACACCGGGGAGCTGTTTTTT
TRBV9	TRBJ2-7	NA	15	NA	CASSPRGGQDYEQYF	TGTGCCAGCAGCCCTCGCGGGGGACAGGACTACGAGCAGTACTTC
TRBV11-1	TRBJ1-6	TRBD1	16	NA	CASSIGTGAYNSPLHF	TGTGCCAGCAGCATCGGGACAGGGGCTTATAATTCACCCCTCCACTTT
TRBV6-4	TRBJ1-1	TRBD1	21	NA	CASSDSAICRDRLRMNTEAFF	TGTGCCAGCAGTGACTCAGCAATTTGCAGGGACAGACTACGTATGAACACTGAAGCTTTCTTT
TRBV5-4	TRBJ1-4	TRBD1	15	NA	CASSFRQGLNEKLFF	TGTGCCAGCAGCTTCAGACAGGGGCTTAATGAAAAACTGTTTTTT
TRBV11-3	TRBJ2-5	NA	14	NA	CASSQNRAQETQYF	TGTGCCAGCAGCCAAAACAGGGCACAAGAGACCCAGTACTTC
TRBV7-9	TRBJ1-1	TRBD1	16	once	CASSFLSRDRVPEAFF	TGTGCCAGCAGCTTTCTCTCCAGGGACAGGGTACCTGAAGCTTTCTTT
TRBV7-9	TRBJ2-1	NA	15	NA	CASSLNGGSYNEQFF	TGTGCCAGCAGCTTAAACGGGGGATCCTACAATGAGCAGTTCTTC
TRBV4-3	TRBJ2-7	NA	14	NA	CASSQSLGGYEQYF	TGCGCCAGCAGCCAATCTCTAGGCGGCTACGAGCAGTACTTC
TRBV7-9	TRBJ2-7	NA	13	NA	CSSSPGASYEQYF	TGTTCCAGCAGCCCGGGAGCATCCTACGAGCAGTACTTC
TRBV6-1	TRBJ2-6	NA	13	once	CASTYSGANVLTF	TGTGCCAGCACCTACTCTGGGGCCAACGTCCTGACTTTC
TRBV27	TRBJ2-4	NA	15	once	CASSPLYSGQNIQYF	TGTGCCAGCAGTCCTCTATACAGCGGGCAAAACATTCAGTACTTC
TRBV5-4	TRBJ1-3	TRBD1	15	few	CASSSGQLAGNTIYF	TGTGCCAGCAGCTCGGGACAGTTAGCTGGAAACACCATATATTTT
TRBV28	TRBJ1-2	NA	13	once	CASSLRTSYGYTF	TGTGCCAGCAGTTTACGGACATCTTATGGCTACACCTTC
TRBV7-2	TRBJ2-7	TRBD1	14	NA	CASSSGTVGDEQYF	TGTGCCAGCAGCTCCGGGACAGTAGGTGACGAGCAGTACTTC
TRBV6-5	TRBJ2-1	NA	11	few	CASSSLREQFF	TGTGCCAGCAGTTCTTTGCGTGAGCAGTTCTTC
TRBV9	TRBJ1-2	NA	13	once	CASSVDSNYGYTF	TGTGCCAGCAGCGTGGACAGCAACTATGGCTACACCTTT
TRBV11-2	TRBJ1-2	TRBD1	16	NA	CASSLRPGTGSYGYTF	TGTGCCAGCAGCTTACGTCCCGGGACAGGGAGCTATGGCTACACCTTC
TRBV5-1	TRBJ2-1	TRBD2	16	NA	CASSSSLAGVVDEQFF	TGCGCCAGCAGCTCGTCACTAGCGGGAGTGGTCGATGAGCAGTTCTTC
TRBV5-4	TRBJ2-1	TRBD2	16	few	CASSFLGLAGNNEQFF	TGTGCCAGCTCTTTCTTGGGACTAGCGGGTAACAATGAGCAGTTCTTC
TRBV7-2	TRBJ2-7	NA	13	NA	CASSLEAFYEQYF	TGTGCCAGCAGCTTAGAAGCATTCTACGAGCAGTACTTC
TRBV27	TRBJ1-6	NA	15	NA	CASSFNRSPNSPLHF	TGTGCCAGCAGTTTTAACCGGTCCCCTAATTCACCCCTCCACTTT
TRBV10-3	TRBJ2-3	TRBD2	16	NA	CAISGSSGEYTDTQYF	TGTGCCATCAGTGGTTCTAGCGGAGAATACACAGATACGCAGTATTTT
TRBV7-9	TRBJ2-5	TRBD2	10	NA	CSSGGETQYF	TGTTCCAGCGGGGGGGAGACCCAGTACTTC
TRBV4-3	TRBJ2-2	TRBD2	16	NA	CASSKTAGANTGELFF	TGCGCCAGCAGCAAAACAGCGGGAGCGAACACCGGGGAGCTGTTTTTT
TRBV5-1	TRBJ2-2	NA	15	once	CASSLGQQNTGELFF	TGCGCCAGCAGCTTGGGACAGCAGAACACCGGGGAGCTGTTTTTT
TRBV7-3	TRBJ2-3	TRBD2	16	few	CASSLTSGGNTDTQYF	TGTGCCAGCAGCTTGACTAGCGGGGGAAACACAGATACGCAGTATTTT
TRBV14	TRBJ2-5	TRBD2	15	few	CASSQDTSERETQYF	TGTGCCAGCAGCCAAGATACTAGCGAAAGAGAGACCCAGTACTTC
TRBV6-5	TRBJ2-5	TRBD2	15	NA	CASSYSGGSQETQYF	TGTGCCAGCAGTTACTCGGGAGGGTCCCAAGAGACCCAGTACTTC
TRBV29-1	TRBJ1-2	NA	11	NA	CSVEAGGGYTF	TGCAGCGTTGAGGCTGGGGGCGGCTACACCTTC
TRBV5-6	TRBJ2-7	NA	12	NA	CASSDTGREQYF	TGTGCCAGCAGTGACACAGGGCGGGAGCAGTACTTC
TRBV5-8	TRBJ1-6	NA	15	NA	CASSHGTQGRSPLHF	TGTGCCAGCAGCCACGGGACTCAGGGCAGGTCACCCCTCCACTTT
TRBV10-3	TRBJ1-6	TRBD1	16	NA	CAIGSGTGGSNSPLHF	TGTGCCATCGGTTCCGGGACAGGGGGCTCGAATTCACCCCTCCACTTT
TRBV7-8	TRBJ1-4	NA	14	NA	CASSLGQANEKLFF	TGTGCCAGCAGCTTAGGACAAGCTAATGAAAAACTGTTTTTT
TRBV19	TRBJ1-2	TRBD1	15	few	CASSRGTGLNYGYTF	TGTGCCAGTAGCCGCGGGACAGGGCTAAACTATGGCTACACCTTC